This TCR beta chain was observed in a study of blood T cell repertoires in COVID-19. On the study more broadly: T cells, B-cell-depleted T cells, or PBMCs supplied cDNA or gDNA.

The cohort comprised adults aged roughly 18 to 95 years residing in about two dozen US areas. Profiling relied on immunoSEQ multiplex PCR, and the TCRdb table lists in-frame clones only, not all of them. The repertoire holds 370,000 or so clones, around 87% seen once, with 1% to 1.5% in the top ten. Deletions cut 4 bases from V and 6 bases from J, with 12 bases between. The CDR3 runs to 12 residues. CDR1 SQVTM and CDR2 ANQGSEA come from the germline V gene. The rearrangement links TRBV29-1 to TRBJ1-2, with no clear D. Sequencing input: PBMCs or T cells enriched from blood (not recorded which). This clonotype originated in a man aged 25-45 years who had recovered from COVID-19. The CDR3 nucleotides are TGCAGCGTTGTTGACACTCCCAATGGCTACACCTTC. It translates to CSVVDTPNGYTF.